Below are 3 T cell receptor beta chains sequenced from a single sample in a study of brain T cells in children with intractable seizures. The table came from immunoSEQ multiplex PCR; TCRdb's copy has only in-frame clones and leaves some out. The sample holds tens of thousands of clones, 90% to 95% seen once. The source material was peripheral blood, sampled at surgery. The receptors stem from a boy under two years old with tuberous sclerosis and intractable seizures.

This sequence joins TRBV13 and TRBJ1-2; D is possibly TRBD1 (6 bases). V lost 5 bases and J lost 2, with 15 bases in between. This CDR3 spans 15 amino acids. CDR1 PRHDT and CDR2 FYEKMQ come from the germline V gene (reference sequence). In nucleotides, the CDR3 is TGTGCCAGCAGCCGTGGGGGGGGCGAGAACTATGGCTACACCTTC. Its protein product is CASSRGGGENYGYTF. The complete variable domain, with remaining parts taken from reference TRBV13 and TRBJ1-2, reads AAGVIQSPRHLIKEKRETATLKCYPIPRHDTVYWYQQGPGQDPQFLISFYEKMQSDKGSIPDRFSAQQFSDYHSELNMSSLELGDSALYFCASSRGGGENYGYTFGSGTRLTVV.

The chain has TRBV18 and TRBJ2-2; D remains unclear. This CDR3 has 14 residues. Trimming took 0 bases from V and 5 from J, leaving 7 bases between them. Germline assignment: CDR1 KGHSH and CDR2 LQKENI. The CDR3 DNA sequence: TGTGCCAGCTCACCACCCCTTGTGACCGGGGAGCTGTTTTTT. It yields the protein CASSPPLVTGELFF.

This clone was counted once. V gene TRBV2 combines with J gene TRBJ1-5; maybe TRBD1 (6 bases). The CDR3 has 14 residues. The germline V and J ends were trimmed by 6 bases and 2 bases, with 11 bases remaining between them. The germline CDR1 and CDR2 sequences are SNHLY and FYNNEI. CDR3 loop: CASSGGTRNQPQHF. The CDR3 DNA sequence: TGTGCCAGCAGCGGCGGGACACGCAATCAGCCCCAGCATTTT.